This T cell receptor beta chain was captured by sequencing in a study of blood T cells in healthy people across ages. Through a sample-barcoded 5' primer and a J-beta primer mix, a second PCR was run for roughly 6 to 12 cycles. Using its own MiXCR run on the 5' RACE reads, TCRdb lists one record per CDR3 protein. The data contain hundreds of thousands of distinct CDR3 sequences, about 62% of them singletons. The CDR3 is made up of 13 amino acids. Germline CDR1 reads SNHLY; CDR2 reads FYNNEI. V shed 2 bases and J shed 8 bases, with 10 bases lying between them. This receptor was obtained from a man aged 25-45 years in good health. The gene calls are TRBV2 and TRBJ2-1; the D is unclear. Sequenced: blood. In DNA, the CDR3 is TGTGCCAGCAGTGAAAATGGTCGGCATGAGCAGTTCTTC. Protein product: CASSENGRHEQFF. The variable domain in full, with the rest retrieved from reference TRBV2 and TRBJ2-1, is EPEVTQTPSHQVTQMGQEVILRCVPISNHLYFYWYRQILGQKVEFLVSFYNNEISEKSEIFDDQFSVERPDGSNFTLKIRSTKLEDSAMYFCASSENGRHEQFFGPGTRLTVL.